Detailed here is one TCR beta chain. This entry comes from a study of blood T cell repertoires in COVID-19. Sequencing used immunoSEQ multiplex PCR; TCRdb keeps in-frame clones, though not all of them. Of 200,000 to 250,000 clones in the sample, under 90% were seen once. The J segment lost 2 bases and the V segment lost 7 bases, leaving 12 bases of the junction unmatched. This CDR3 is 16 amino acids long. The germline gives CDR1 LNHDA, CDR2 SQIVND (reference sequence). Sequencing was performed on PBMCs or T cells enriched from blood (not recorded which). This sequence was found in a man in his forties or fifties who had recovered from COVID-19. The rearrangement uses TRBV19 and TRBJ1-1, with TRBD1 identical over 8 bases. For the CDR3, the DNA is TGTGCCAGTAATTCGGAAAGGGACAGGCTAAACACTGAAGCTTTCTTT. Protein product: CASNSERDRLNTEAFF.